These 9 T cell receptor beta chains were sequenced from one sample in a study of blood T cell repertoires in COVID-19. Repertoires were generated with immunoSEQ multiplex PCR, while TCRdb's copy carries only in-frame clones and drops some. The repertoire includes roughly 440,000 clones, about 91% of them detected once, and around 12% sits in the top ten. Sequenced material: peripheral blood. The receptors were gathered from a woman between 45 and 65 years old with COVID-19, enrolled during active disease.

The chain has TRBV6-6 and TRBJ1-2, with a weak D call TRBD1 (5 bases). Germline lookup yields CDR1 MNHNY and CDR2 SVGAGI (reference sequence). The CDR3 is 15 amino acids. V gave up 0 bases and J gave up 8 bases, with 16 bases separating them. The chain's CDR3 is CASSYSGQGTSGYTF. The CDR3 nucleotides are TGTGCCAGCAGTTACTCAGGTCAGGGTACCTCCGGCTACACCTTC.

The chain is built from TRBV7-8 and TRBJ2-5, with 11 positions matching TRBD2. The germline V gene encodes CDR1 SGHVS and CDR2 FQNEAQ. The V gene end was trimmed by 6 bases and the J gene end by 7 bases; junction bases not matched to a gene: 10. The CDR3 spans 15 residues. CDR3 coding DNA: TGTGCCAGCAGTTCACTAGCGGGGGCCACGCGGACCCAGTACTTC. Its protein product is CASSSLAGATRTQYF.

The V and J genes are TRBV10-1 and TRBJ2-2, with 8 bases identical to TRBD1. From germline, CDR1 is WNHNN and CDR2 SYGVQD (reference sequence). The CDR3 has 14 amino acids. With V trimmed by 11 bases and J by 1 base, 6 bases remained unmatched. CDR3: CAPPGQGNTGELFF. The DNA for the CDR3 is TGCGCCCCACCCGGACAGGGGAACACCGGGGAGCTGTTTTTT.

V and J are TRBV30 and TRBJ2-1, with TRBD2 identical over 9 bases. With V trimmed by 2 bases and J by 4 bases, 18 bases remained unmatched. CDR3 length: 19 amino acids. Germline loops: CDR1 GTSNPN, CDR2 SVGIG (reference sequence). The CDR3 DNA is TGTGCCTGGAGTACCCTGACTAGCGGACTCAACCCCGATTACAATGAGCAGTTCTTC. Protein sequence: CAWSTLTSGLNPDYNEQFF.

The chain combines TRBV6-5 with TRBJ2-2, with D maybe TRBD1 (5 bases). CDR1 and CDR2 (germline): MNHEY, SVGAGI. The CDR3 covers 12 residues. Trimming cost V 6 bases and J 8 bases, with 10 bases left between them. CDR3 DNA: TGTGCCAGCAGGCAGGGCAGGGGGGAGCTGTTTTTT. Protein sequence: CASRQGRGELFF.

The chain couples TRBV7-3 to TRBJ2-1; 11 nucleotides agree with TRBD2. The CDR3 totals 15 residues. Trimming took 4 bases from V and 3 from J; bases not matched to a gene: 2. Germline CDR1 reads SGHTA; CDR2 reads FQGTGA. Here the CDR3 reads CASSSTSGGYNEQFF. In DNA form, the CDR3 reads TGTGCCAGCAGCTCCACTAGCGGGGGCTACAATGAGCAGTTCTTC.

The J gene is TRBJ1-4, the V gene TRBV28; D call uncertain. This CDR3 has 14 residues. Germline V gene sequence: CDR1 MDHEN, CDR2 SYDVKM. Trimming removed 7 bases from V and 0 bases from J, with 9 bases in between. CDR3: CASTFIATNEKLFF. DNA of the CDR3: TGTGCCAGCACCTTTATCGCAACTAATGAAAAACTGTTTTTT.

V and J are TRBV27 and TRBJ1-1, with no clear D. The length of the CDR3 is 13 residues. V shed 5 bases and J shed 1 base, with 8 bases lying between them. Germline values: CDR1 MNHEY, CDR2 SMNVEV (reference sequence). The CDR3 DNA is TGTGCCAGCAGTCCACATGCGAACACTGAAGCTTTCTTT. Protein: CASSPHANTEAFF.

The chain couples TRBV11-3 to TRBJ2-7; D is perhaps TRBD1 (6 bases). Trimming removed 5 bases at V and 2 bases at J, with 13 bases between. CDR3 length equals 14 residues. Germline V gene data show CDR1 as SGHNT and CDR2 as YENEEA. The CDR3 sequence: CASSLQGATYEQYF. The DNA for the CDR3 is TGTGCCAGCAGCCTACAGGGAGCCACCTACGAGCAGTACTTC.